Following are 16 T cell receptor beta chains from one sample sequenced in a study of shared clonotypes between healthy human individuals. Produced via immunoSEQ multiplex PCR; TCRdb's table is partial and in-frame only. Among over a million clones listed, just under 99% were seen once. The sequencing sample was made of naive CD4+ T cells sorted from blood. Subset noted: CD45RA+ positively selected. The receptors were gathered from a man aged 30 to 45 in good health.

In its sample, this clone was seen once. The sample has other DNA sequences that encode this CDR3 too. The chain combines TRBV5-1 with TRBJ2-5, with TRBD1 identical over 7 bases. The J segment lost 3 bases and the V segment lost 1 base, leaving 3 bases of the junction unmatched. The CDR3 length is 14 residues. Looked up from germline, CDR1 is SGHRS and CDR2 is YFSETQ. This CDR3 reads CASSLTGDEETQYF. The DNA for the CDR3 is TGCGCCAGCAGCTTGACAGGGGACGAAGAGACCCAGTACTTC.

As concerns this clone: Other DNA sequences in this specimen translate into the identical CDR3. The chain recombines TRBV5-1 with TRBJ2-3; TRBD2 matches 11 bases. The CDR3 extends over 16 amino acids. V lost 3 bases, J lost 1 base, and 4 bases stayed unmatched. From germline, CDR1 is SGHRS and CDR2 YFSETQ. CDR3 in amino acids: CASSSGLAGGTDTQYF. CDR3 coding DNA: TGCGCCAGCAGCTCCGGACTAGCGGGCGGCACAGATACGCAGTATTTT.

J is TRBJ2-7 and V is TRBV4-3; 12 positions agree with TRBD2. V shed 1 base, J shed 3 bases, and the junction held 13 bases outside the gene matches. Germline V gene lookup returns CDR1 LGHNA and CDR2 YSLEER. CDR3 length: 19 residues. CDR3 coding DNA: TGCGCCAGCAGCCAAGCGATCCCTAGCGGGAGGGGGGGATTCTACGAGCAGTACTTC. This gives the protein CASSQAIPSGRGGFYEQYF.

This chain uses TRBV7-8 with TRBJ2-7; D not resolved. Trimming shortened V by 3 bases and J by 3 bases, and 9 bases separated the two germline ends. CDR1 and CDR2 (germline): SGHVS, FQNEAQ. The CDR3 is 13 amino acids. The CDR3 protein is CASSFGSHYEQYF. The CDR3 DNA reads TGTGCCAGCAGCTTCGGCAGCCACTACGAGCAGTACTTC.

V is TRBV11-2 and J is TRBJ2-1; D is perhaps TRBD1 or TRBD2 (5 bases each). Trimming shortened V by 5 bases and J by 12 bases, and 20 bases separated the two germline ends. The CDR3 is 14 residues long. CDR1 SGHAT and CDR2 FQNNGV come from the germline V gene. The CDR3 region is CASSITLGTTGQFF. The CDR3 DNA reads TGTGCCAGCAGCATAACATTAGGGACCACGGGGCAGTTCTTC.

The chain recombines TRBV5-6 with TRBJ1-4, with D possibly TRBD1 on 5 matching bases. The germline V and J ends were trimmed by 4 bases and 5 bases, with 18 bases remaining between them. The CDR3 loop spans 16 amino acids. CDR1 and CDR2 (germline): SGHDT, YYEEEE. The CDR3 sequence is CASSPLSGTLNEKLFF. The CDR3 region has the DNA TGTGCCAGCAGCCCGCTCTCTGGGACTCTGAATGAAAAACTGTTTTTT.

The V gene is TRBV10-1, the J gene TRBJ1-1; possibly TRBD1 for D (6 bases). Germline V CDR1 and CDR2: WNHNN, SYGVQD (reference sequence). V lost 4 bases and J lost 13, with 19 bases in between. The CDR3 is 13 residues long. The DNA for the CDR3 is TGCGCCAGCAGTGCTAGCAGGGATCGGACAGTTTTCTTT. Translating gives CASSASRDRTVFF.

The chain is built from TRBV5-1 and TRBJ2-2; a possible D gene is TRBD2 (6 bases). The CDR3 is made up of 15 amino acids. Trimming removed 6 bases at V and 0 bases at J, with 12 bases between. The germline CDR1 and CDR2 sequences are SGHRS and YFSETQ. CDR3 amino acids: CASILGGPNTGELFF. The CDR3 DNA follows: TGCGCCAGCATTCTGGGGGGACCGAACACCGGGGAGCTGTTTTTT.

This chain connects TRBV10-2 to TRBJ1-2, with TRBD1 matching 9 bases. The CDR3 extends over 14 amino acids. Trimming cost V 6 bases and J 4 bases; bases outside gene matches: 6. Germline CDR1 reads WSHSY; CDR2 reads SAAADI. This chain's CDR3 is CASSLQGAGYGYTF. CDR3 coding DNA: TGCGCCAGCAGCCTACAGGGGGCAGGCTATGGCTACACCTTC.

This chain connects TRBV5-5 to TRBJ2-7; 7 bases are a match to TRBD1. CDR1 and CDR2 from the germline V gene are SGHKS and YYEKEE (reference sequence). This CDR3 is 15 amino acids long. Unmatched junction bases numbered 6, after V lost 3 bases and J lost 0 bases. The CDR3 DNA reads as TGTGCCAGCAGCTCCGGGACAGACGTCTCCTACGAGCAGTACTTC. Its protein product is CASSSGTDVSYEQYF.

The chain has TRBV28 and TRBJ2-7; TRBD2 matches 10 bases. This CDR3 region has 15 residues. V lost 6 bases, J lost 1 base, and 6 bases stayed unmatched. Per germline, CDR1 MDHEN and CDR2 SYDVKM. As DNA, the CDR3 is TGTGCCAGCAGCTACGGACTAGCGGAATCCTACGAGCAGTACTTC. It codes for CASSYGLAESYEQYF. The complete variable domain, with remaining parts taken from reference TRBV28 and TRBJ2-7, reads DVKVTQSSRYLVKRTGEKVFLECVQDMDHENMFWYRQDPGLGLRLIYFSYDVKMKEKGDIPEGYSVSREKKERFSLILESASTNQTSMYLCASSYGLAESYEQYFGPGTRLTVT.

This chain connects TRBV9 to TRBJ2-3; D not certain. V was trimmed by 0 bases and J by 2 bases, leaving 10 bases between them. From germline, CDR1 is SGDLS and CDR2 YYNGEE. This CDR3 is built from 15 residues. CDR3 bases: TGTGCCAGCAGCGTAGGGATGCCTGACACAGATACGCAGTATTTT. Protein: CASSVGMPDTDTQYF.

The V call is TRBV7-2, the J call TRBJ2-3, with TRBD2 identical over 7 bases. This CDR3 region has 16 residues. Trimming took 2 bases from V and 0 from J; bases not matched to a gene: 5. Germline V gene sequence: CDR1 SGHTA, CDR2 FQGNSA. CDR3 in DNA: TGTGCCAGCAGCTTAATAGCGGGTCCTAGCACAGATACGCAGTATTTT. The encoded protein is CASSLIAGPSTDTQYF. Variable domain in full (rest from reference TRBV7-2 and TRBJ2-3): GAGVSQSPSNKVTEKGKDVELRCDPISGHTALYWYRQSLGQGLEFLIYFQGNSAPDKSGLPSDRFSAERTGGSVSTLTIQRTQQEDSAVYLCASSLIAGPSTDTQYFGPGTRLTVL.

The chain combines TRBV25-1 with TRBJ2-1, with D perhaps being TRBD1 or TRBD2 (5 bases each). CDR3 length: 15 amino acids. In germline, CDR1 is MGHDK, CDR2 SYGVNS. Trimming removed 8 bases at V and 6 bases at J, with 20 bases between. CDR3 in DNA: TGTGCCAGCTGTCAGGGCAGGGCGGCGGGCAATGAGCAGTTCTTC. As protein: CASCQGRAAGNEQFF.

The chain joins TRBV5-3 to TRBJ2-3; 14 bases are a match to TRBD2. TRBV5-3 is annotated as an ORF whose role is uncertain. Unmatched junction bases numbered 5, after V lost 3 bases and J lost 8 bases. The CDR3 contains 15 residues. The CDR3 sequence: CARSCGLAGGLTQYF. The CDR3 DNA reads as TGTGCCAGAAGCTGCGGACTAGCGGGAGGACTTACGCAGTATTTT.

This sequence joins TRBV9 and TRBJ1-1; D is perhaps TRBD1 (6 bases). The CDR3 sequence is 13 residues long. The germline V gene encodes CDR1 SGDLS and CDR2 YYNGEE. V was shortened by 3 bases and J by 3 bases, with 9 bases between the two germline ends. The CDR3 DNA is TGTGCCAGCAGCGGGGGGCGCCACACTGAAGCTTTCTTT. Translation gives CASSGGRHTEAFF.